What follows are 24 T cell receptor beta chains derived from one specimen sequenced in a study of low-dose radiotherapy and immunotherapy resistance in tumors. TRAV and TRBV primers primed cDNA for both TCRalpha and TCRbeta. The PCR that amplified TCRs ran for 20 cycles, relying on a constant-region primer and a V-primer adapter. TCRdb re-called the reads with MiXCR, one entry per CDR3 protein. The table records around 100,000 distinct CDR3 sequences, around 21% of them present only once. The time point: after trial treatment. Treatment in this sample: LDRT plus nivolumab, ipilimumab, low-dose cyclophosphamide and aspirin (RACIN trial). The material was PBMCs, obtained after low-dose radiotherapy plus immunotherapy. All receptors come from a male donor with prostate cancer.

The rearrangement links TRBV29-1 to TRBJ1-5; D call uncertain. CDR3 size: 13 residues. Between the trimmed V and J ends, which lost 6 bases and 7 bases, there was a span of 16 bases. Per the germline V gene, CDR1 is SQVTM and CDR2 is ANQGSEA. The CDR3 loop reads CSVWAGGSQPQHF. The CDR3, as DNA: TGCAGCGTGTGGGCCGGAGGGAGCCAGCCCCAGCATTTT.

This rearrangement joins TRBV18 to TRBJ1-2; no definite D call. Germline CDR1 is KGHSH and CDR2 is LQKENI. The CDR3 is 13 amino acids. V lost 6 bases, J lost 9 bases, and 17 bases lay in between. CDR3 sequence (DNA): TGTGCCAGCTCCGCGGACGGCTCAGGAAGCTACACCTTC. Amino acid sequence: CASSADGSGSYTF.

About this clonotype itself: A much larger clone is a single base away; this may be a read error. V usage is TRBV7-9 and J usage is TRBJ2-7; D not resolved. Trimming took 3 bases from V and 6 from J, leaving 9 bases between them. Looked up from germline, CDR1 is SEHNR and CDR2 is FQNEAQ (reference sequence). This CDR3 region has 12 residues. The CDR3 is CASSFKPGEQYF. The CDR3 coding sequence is TGTGCCAGCAGCTTCAAGCCGGGCGAGCAGTACTTC.

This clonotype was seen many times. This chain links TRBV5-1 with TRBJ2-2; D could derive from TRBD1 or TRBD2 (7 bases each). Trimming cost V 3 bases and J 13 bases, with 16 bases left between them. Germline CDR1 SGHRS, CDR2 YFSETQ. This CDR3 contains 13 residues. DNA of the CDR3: TGCGCCAGCAGCTCTCCGACAGGGAGGGTGCTGTTTTTT. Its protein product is CASSSPTGRVLFF.

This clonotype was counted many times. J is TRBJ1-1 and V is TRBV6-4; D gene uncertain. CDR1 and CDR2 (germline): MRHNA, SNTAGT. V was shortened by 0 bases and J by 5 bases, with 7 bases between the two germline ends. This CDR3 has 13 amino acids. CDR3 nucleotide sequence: TGTGCCAGCAGTGACTCGATGATGACTGAAGCTTTCTTT. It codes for CASSDSMMTEAFF.

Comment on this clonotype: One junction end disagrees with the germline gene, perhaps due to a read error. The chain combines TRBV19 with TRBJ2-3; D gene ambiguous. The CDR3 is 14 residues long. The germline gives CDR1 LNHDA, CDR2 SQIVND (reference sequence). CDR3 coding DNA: TGTGCCAGTAATATAGTCGGTAGCACAGATACGCAGTATTTT. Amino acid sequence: CASNIVGSTDTQYF.

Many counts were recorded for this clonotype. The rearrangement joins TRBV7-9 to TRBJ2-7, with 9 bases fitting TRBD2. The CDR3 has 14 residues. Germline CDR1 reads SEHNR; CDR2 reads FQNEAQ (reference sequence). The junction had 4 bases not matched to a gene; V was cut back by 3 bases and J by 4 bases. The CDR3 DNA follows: TGTGCCAGCAGCTTGGGACTAGCCGAATACGAGCAGTACTTC. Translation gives CASSLGLAEYEQYF.

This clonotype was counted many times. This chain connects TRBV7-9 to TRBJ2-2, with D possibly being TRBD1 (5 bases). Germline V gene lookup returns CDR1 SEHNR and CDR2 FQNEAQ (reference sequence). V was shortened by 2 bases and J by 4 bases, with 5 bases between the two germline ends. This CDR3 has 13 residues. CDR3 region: CASSLQGTGELFF. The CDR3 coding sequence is TGTGCCAGCAGCTTACAGGGCACCGGGGAGCTGTTTTTT.

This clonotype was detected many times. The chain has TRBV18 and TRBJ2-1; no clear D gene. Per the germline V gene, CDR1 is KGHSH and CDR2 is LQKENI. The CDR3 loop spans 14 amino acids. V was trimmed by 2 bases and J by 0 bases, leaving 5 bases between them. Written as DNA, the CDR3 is TGTGCCAGCTCACCAGGGGTCTCCTACAATGAGCAGTTCTTC. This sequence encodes CASSPGVSYNEQFF.

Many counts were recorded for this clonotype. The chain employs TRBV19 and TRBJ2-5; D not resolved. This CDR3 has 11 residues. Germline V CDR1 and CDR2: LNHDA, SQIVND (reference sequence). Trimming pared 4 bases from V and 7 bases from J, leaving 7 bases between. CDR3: CASSTPWTQYF. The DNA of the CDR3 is TGTGCCAGTAGTACCCCCTGGACCCAGTACTTC.

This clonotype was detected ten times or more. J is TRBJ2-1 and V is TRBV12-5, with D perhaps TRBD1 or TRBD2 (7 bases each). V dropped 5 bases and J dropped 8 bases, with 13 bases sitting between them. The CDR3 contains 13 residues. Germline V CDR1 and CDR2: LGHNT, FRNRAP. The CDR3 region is CASGPQGGYEQFF. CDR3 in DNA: TGTGCTAGTGGTCCCCAGGGGGGGTATGAGCAGTTCTTC.

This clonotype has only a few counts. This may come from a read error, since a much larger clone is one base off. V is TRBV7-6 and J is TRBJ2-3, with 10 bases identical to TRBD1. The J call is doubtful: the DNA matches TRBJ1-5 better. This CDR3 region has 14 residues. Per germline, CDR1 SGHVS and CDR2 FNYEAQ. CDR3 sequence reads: CASSKRDRGGTQHF. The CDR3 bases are TGTGCCAGCAGCAAGCGGGACAGGGGTGGTACGCAGCATTTT.

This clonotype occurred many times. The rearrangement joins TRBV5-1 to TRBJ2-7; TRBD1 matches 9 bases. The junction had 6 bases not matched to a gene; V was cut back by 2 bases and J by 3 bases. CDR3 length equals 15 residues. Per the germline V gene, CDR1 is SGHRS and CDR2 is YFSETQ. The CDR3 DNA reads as TGCGCCAGCAGCTTTACAGGGGGCAAGGGCTACGAGCAGTACTTC. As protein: CASSFTGGKGYEQYF.

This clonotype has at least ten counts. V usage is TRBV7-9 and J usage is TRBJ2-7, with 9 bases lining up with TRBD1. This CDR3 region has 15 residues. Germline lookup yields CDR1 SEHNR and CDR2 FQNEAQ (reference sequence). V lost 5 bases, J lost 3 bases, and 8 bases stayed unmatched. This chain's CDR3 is CASSPQDRGGYEQYF. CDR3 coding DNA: TGTGCCAGCAGCCCTCAGGACAGGGGTGGCTACGAGCAGTACTTC.

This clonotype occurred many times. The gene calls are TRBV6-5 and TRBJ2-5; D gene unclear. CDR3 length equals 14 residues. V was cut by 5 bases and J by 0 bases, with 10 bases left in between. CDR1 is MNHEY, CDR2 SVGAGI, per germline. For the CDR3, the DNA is TGTGCCAGCAGTCCCAGCGTGAACCAAGAGACCCAGTACTTC. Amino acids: CASSPSVNQETQYF.

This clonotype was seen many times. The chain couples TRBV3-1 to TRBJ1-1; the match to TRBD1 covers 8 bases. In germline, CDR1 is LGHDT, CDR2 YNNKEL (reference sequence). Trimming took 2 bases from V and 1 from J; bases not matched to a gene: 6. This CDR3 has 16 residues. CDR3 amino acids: CASSQPPQGANTEAFF. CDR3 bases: TGTGCCAGCAGCCAACCCCCTCAGGGGGCGAACACTGAAGCTTTCTTT.

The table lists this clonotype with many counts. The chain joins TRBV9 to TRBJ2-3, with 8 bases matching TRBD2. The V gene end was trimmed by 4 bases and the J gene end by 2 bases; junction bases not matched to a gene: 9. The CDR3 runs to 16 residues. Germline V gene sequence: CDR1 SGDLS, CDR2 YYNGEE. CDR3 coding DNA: TGTGCCAGCAGCCCCGGACTAGCCCTCGTCACAGATACGCAGTATTTT. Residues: CASSPGLALVTDTQYF.

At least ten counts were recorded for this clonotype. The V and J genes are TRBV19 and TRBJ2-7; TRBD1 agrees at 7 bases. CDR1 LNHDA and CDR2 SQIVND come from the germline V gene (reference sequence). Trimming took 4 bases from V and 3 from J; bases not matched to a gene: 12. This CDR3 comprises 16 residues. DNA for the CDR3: TGTGCCAGTAGTAGAGACCCGGGACCAGGGGGCTACGAGCAGTACTTC. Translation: CASSRDPGPGGYEQYF.

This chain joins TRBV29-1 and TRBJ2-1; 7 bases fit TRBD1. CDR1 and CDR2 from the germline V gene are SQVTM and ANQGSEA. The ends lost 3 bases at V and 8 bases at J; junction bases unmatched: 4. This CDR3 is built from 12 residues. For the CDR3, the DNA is TGCAGCGTTGATGATAGGGGGCATGAGCAGTTCTTC. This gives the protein CSVDDRGHEQFF.

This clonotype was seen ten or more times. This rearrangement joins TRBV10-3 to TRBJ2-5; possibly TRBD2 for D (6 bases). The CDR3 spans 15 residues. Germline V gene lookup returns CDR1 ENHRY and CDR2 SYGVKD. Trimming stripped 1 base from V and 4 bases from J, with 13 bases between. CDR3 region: CAISEFASGGETQYF. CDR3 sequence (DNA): TGTGCCATCAGTGAGTTTGCCTCCGGGGGAGAGACCCAGTACTTC.

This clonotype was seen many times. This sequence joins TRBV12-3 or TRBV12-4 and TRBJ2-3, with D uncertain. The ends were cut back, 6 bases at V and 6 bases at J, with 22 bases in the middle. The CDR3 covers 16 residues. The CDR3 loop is CASRDSWVLTGDTQYF. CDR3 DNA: TGTGCCAGCAGAGATTCCTGGGTTCTTACTGGGGATACGCAGTATTTT.

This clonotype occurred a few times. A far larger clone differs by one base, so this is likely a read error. This chain's CDR3 is CAISREGNYNEQFF. As DNA, the CDR3 is TGTGCCATCAGTCGAGAGGGGAACTACAATGAGCAGTTCTTC. V and J are TRBV10-3 and TRBJ2-1, with D perhaps matching TRBD1 or TRBD2 (5 bases each). The CDR3 sequence is 14 residues long. V lost 5 bases, J lost 3 bases, and 11 bases lay in between. Germline CDR1 reads ENHRY; CDR2 reads SYGVKD.

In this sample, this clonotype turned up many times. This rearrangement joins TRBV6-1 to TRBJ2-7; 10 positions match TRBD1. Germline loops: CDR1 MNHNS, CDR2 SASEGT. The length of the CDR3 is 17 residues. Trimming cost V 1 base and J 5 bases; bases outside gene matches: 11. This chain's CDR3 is CASSEGAWDRGTHEQYF. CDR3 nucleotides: TGTGCCAGCAGTGAAGGTGCTTGGGACAGGGGTACCCACGAGCAGTACTTC.

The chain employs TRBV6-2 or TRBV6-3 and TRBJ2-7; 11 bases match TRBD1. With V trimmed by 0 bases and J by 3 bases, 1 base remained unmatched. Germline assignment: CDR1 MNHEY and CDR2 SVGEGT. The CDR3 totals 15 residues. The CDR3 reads CASSYSGTGGYEQYF. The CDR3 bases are TGTGCCAGCAGTTACTCTGGGACAGGGGGCTACGAGCAGTACTTC.